These T cell receptor beta chains were read from a single sample in a study of CD8+CD57+ T cells in acquired aplastic anemia. Via MiXCR, TCRdb re-called the reads, giving one row per CDR3 protein. The repertoire has hundreds of thousands of distinct CDR3 sequences, 50% to 65% of them found once; the top ten carry around 1.3%. Sequences were obtained from sorted CD4+, CD8+, or CD8+CD57+ T cells (not recorded which) from PBMCs. Receptors originate from a human donor with aplastic anemia. CDR3s include the opening cysteine and the closing phenylalanine or tryptophan. Fields, in order: D gene, J gene, clone size, V gene, CDR3 protein, CDR3 DNA. A D gene is named only where the DNA matches it firmly. Clone size is shown for a subset of rows, as once, few, many or a class of expanded clone.

NA | TRBJ2-3 | few | TRBV2 | CASSDLTDTQYF | TGTGCCAGCAGTGATCTCACAGATACGCAGTATTTT
TRBD2 | TRBJ2-5 | once | TRBV20-1 | CSANGLAGRETQYF | TGCAGTGCGAACGGACTAGCGGGGCGAGAGACCCAGTACTTC
NA | TRBJ2-3 | NA | TRBV20-1 | CSARPGASTDTQYF | TGCAGTGCCCGACCGGGTGCTAGCACAGATACGCAGTATTTT
TRBD1 | TRBJ2-1 | NA | TRBV2 | CASRRDRVNEQFF | TGTGCCAGCAGACGGGACAGAGTCAATGAGCAGTTCTTC
NA | TRBJ1-5 | few | TRBV7-8 | CASSPLGTLNQPQHF | TGTGCCAGCAGCCCCCTCGGGACGCTCAATCAGCCCCAGCATTTT
TRBD1 | TRBJ2-1 | NA | TRBV29-1 | CSVVARGLGQFF | TGCAGCGTTGTAGCCAGGGGGCTAGGGCAGTTCTTC
NA | TRBJ2-3 | many | TRBV19 | CASRGPGTTSTDTQYF | TGTGCCAGTAGGGGGCCCGGGACGACTAGCACAGATACGCAGTATTTT
NA | TRBJ1-1 | NA | TRBV6-5 | CASSNGNTEAFF | TGTGCCAGCAGCAACGGCAACACTGAAGCTTTCTTT
TRBD1 | TRBJ1-2 | few | TRBV19 | CASNVQGAYGYTF | TGTGCCAGTAACGTGCAGGGGGCATATGGCTACACCTTC
NA | TRBJ1-2 | few | TRBV3-1 | CASSQDGGGYGYTF | TGTGCCAGCAGCCAAGATGGGGGGGGATATGGCTACACCTTC
NA | TRBJ1-6 | many | TRBV5-1 | CASSPDYNSPLHF | TGCGCCAGCAGCCCAGACTATAATTCACCCCTCCACTTT
NA | TRBJ1-3 | many | TRBV12-3/TRBV12-4 | CASSLRGTGNTIYF | TGTGCCAGCAGCCTACGGGGAACCGGAAACACCATATATTTT
NA | TRBJ1-1 | NA | TRBV4-1 | CASSQDMGGTEAFF | TGCGCCAGCAGCCAAGATATGGGGGGAACTGAAGCTTTCTTT
TRBD2 | TRBJ2-3 | NA | TRBV20-1 | CSARVPQRDPHTQYF | TGCAGTGCTAGAGTCCCCCAGCGGGACCCTCATACGCAGTATTTT
NA | TRBJ2-1 | NA | TRBV7-7 | CASSFLTRNEQFF | TGTGCTAGCAGCTTTTTGACTCGCAATGAGCAGTTCTTC
NA | TRBJ2-1 | once | TRBV7-6 | CASSLPLPGNNEQFF | TGTGCCAGCAGCTTGCCCCTGCCGGGGAACAATGAGCAGTTCTTC
NA | TRBJ1-6 | NA | TRBV20-1 | CSAPGTDSPLHF | TGCAGTGCTCCAGGGACGGATTCACCCCTCCACTTT
TRBD2 | TRBJ2-3 | NA | TRBV9 | CASSFQRGLGDTQYF | TGTGCCAGCAGCTTCCAGCGGGGCTTGGGAGATACGCAGTATTTT
NA | TRBJ1-1 | many | TRBV2 | CASQLMNTEAFF | TGTGCCAGCCAACTAATGAACACTGAAGCTTTCTTT